The clone carrying this T cell receptor beta chain has a handful of counts. The TCR beta CDR3 regions underwent amplification using RNA transcripts as the source. The HTBI primer set was used in a first-round RT-PCR of the TCR CDR3. TCRdb used MiXCR to reprocess the multiplex PCR reads, holding one entry per CDR3 protein. Of over 550,000 distinct CDR3 sequences listed, 16% are singletons. This sample was included in a study of T cells in Graves' hyperthyroidism and ophthalmopathy. These patients, aged 18 to 65, had recently diagnosed hyperthyroidism lasting under 2 months. Diagnoses used clinical symptoms, serum thyroxine and TRAb, thyroid ultrasound and orbital computed tomography. The PBMCs studied were ones that came from 10 ml fresh peripheral blood. Germline CDR1 reads MNHNS; CDR2 reads SASEGT. The junction had 5 bases not matched to a gene; V was cut back by 6 bases and J by 6 bases. This CDR3 contains 14 residues.

The chain has TRBV6-1 and TRBJ2-2; 9 nucleotides align to TRBD1. The clonotype originates from a woman between 18 and 29 years old with Graves' hyperthyroidism. Sequencing was done on a sample of blood. The CDR3 sequence is CASRGTGYAGELFF. For the CDR3, the DNA is TGTGCCAGCAGGGGGACAGGGTATGCCGGGGAGCTGTTTTTT.